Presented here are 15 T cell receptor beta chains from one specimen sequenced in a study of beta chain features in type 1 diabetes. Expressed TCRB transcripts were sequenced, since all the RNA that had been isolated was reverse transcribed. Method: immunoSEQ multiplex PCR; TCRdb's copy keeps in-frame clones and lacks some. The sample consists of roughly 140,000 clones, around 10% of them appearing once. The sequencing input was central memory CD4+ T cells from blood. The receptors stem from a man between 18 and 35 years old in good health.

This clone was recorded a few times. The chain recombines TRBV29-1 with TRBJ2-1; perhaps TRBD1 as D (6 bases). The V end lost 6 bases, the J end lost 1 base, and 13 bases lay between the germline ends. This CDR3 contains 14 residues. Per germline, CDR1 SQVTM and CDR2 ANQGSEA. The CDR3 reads CSVGNRASYNEQFF. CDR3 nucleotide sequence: TGCAGCGTCGGGAACAGGGCGTCCTACAATGAGCAGTTCTTC.

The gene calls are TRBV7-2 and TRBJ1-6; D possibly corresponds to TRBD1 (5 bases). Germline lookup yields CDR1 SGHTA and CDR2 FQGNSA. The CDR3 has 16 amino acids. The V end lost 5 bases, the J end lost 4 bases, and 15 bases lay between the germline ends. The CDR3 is CASSPAGTVYNSPLHF. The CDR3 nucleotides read TGTGCCAGCAGCCCGGCGGGGACGGTTTATAATTCACCCCTCCACTTT.

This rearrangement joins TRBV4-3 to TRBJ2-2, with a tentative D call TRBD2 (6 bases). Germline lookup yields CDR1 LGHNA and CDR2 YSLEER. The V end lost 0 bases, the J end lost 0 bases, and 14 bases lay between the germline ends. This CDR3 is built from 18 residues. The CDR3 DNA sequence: TGCGCCAGCAGCCAAGAACCGAGGGTAGCGGCGAACACCGGGGAGCTGTTTTTT. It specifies CASSQEPRVAANTGELFF.

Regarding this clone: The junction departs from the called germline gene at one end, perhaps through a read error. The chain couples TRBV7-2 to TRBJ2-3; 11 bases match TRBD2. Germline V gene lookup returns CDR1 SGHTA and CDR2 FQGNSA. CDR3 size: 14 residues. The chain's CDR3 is CASSLSSSGGPLGF. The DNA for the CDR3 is TGTGCCAGCAGCTTAAGCTCTAGCGGGGGGCCATTAGGTTTT.

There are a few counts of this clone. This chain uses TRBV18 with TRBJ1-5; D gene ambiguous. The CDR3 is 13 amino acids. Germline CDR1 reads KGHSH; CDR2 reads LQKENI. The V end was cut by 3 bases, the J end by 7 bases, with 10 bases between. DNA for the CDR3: TGTGCCAGCTCACCGGAGGAGCGCCAGCCCCAGCATTTT. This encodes CASSPEERQPQHF. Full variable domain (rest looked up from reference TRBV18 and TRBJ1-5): NAGVMQNPRHLVRRRGQEARLRCSPMKGHSHVYWYRQLPEEGLKFMVYLQKENIIDESGMPKERFSAEFPKEGPSILRIQQVVRGDSAAYFCASSPEERQPQHFGDGTRLSIL.

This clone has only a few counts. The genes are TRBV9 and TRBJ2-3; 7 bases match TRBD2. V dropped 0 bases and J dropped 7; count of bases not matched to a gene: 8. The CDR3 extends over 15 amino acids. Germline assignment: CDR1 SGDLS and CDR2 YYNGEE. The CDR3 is CASSVAGGPRNTQYF. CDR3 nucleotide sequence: TGTGCCAGCAGCGTAGCGGGAGGTCCCCGGAATACGCAGTATTTT.

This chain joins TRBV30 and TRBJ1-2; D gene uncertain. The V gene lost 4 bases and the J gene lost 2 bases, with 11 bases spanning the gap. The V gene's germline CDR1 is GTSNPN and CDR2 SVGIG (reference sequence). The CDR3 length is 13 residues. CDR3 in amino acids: CAWKLTFNYGYTF. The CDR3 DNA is TGTGCCTGGAAGTTGACCTTCAACTATGGCTACACCTTC.

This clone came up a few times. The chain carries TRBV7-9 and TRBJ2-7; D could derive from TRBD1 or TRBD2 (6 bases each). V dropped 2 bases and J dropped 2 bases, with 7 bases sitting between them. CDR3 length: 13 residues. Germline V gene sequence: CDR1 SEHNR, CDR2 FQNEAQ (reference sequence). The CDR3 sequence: CASSLRGPYEQYF. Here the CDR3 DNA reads TGTGCCAGCAGCTTACGGGGGCCCTACGAGCAGTACTTC.

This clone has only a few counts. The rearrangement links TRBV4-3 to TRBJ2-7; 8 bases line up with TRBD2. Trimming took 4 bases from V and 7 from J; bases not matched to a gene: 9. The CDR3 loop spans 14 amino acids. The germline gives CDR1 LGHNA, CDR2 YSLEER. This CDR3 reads CASSRQLTSEEQYF. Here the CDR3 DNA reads TGCGCCAGCAGCCGACAGCTGACTAGCGAGGAGCAGTACTTC.

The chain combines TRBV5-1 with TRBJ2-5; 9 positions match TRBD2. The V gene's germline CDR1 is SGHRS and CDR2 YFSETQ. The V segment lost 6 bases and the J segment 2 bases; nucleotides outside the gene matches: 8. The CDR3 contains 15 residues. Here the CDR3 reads CASKERGDHQETQYF. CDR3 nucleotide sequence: TGCGCCAGCAAGGAGCGGGGGGACCATCAAGAGACCCAGTACTTC.

CDR3 bases: TGTGCCAGCAGCCTGGGACTAGTCGGGACCCAGTACTTC. This encodes CASSLGLVGTQYF. The chain joins TRBV14 to TRBJ2-5; TRBD2 matches 8 bases. The CDR3 totals 13 residues. J was trimmed by 7 bases and V by 4 bases; bases with no gene match: 5. Germline V lookup: CDR1 SGHDN, CDR2 FVKESK.

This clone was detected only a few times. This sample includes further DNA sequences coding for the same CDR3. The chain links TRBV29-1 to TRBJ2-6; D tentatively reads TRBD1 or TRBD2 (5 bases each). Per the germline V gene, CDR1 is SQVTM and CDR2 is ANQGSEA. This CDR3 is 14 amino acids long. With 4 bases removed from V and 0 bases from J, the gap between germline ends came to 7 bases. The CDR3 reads CSVGGTSGANVLTF. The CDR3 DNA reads TGCAGCGTTGGTGGGACCTCTGGGGCCAACGTCCTGACTTTC.

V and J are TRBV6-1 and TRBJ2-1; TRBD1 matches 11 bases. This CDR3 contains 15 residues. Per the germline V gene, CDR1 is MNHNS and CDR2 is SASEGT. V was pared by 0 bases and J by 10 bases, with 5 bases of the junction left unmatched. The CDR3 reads CASSEAGQGAREQFF. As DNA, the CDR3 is TGTGCCAGCAGTGAAGCTGGACAGGGGGCTAGAGAGCAGTTCTTC.

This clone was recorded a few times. The CDR3 loop is CASSESGTGYGYTF. The DNA for the CDR3 is TGTGCCAGCAGTGAAAGCGGAACTGGCTATGGCTACACCTTC. The chain has TRBV2 and TRBJ1-2, with D unclear. This CDR3 comprises 14 residues. The V gene lost 2 bases and the J gene lost 4 bases, with 11 bases spanning the gap. Germline values: CDR1 SNHLY, CDR2 FYNNEI.

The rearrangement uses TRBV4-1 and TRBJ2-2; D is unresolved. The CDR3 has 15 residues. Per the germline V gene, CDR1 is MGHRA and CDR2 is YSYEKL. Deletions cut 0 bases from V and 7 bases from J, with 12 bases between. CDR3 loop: CASSQDRSAGGELFF. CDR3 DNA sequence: TGCGCCAGCAGCCAAGATCGAAGTGCCGGCGGGGAGCTGTTTTTT.